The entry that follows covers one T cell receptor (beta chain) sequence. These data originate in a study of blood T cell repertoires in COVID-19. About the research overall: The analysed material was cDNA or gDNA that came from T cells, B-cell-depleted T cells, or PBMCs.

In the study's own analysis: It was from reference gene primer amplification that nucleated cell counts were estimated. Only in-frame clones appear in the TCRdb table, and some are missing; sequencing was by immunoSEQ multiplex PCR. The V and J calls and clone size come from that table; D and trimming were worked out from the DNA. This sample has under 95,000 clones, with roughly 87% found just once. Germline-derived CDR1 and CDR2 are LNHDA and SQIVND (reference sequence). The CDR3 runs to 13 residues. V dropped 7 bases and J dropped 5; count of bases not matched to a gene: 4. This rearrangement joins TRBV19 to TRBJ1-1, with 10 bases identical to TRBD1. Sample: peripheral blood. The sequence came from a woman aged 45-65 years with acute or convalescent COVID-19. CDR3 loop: CASTDRGNTEAFF. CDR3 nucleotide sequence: TGTGCCAGTACGGACAGGGGGAATACTGAAGCTTTCTTT.